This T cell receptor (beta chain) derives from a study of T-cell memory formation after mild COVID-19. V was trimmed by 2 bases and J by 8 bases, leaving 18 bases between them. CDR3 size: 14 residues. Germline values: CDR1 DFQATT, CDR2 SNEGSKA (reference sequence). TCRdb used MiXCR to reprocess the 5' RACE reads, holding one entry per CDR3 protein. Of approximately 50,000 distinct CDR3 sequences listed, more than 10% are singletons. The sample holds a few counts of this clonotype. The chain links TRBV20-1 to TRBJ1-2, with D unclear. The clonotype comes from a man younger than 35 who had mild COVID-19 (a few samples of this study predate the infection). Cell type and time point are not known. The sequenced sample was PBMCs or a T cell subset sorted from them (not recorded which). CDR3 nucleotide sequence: TGCAGTGCTAGATCCTGGGTTTCCTGGGAGGGCTACACCTTC. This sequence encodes CSARSWVSWEGYTF.